Shown below are 16 T cell receptor beta chains from a single sample sequenced in a study of T cell repertoires in cytomegalovirus infection. TCRdb re-called the reads with MiXCR, one entry per CDR3 protein. The table includes roughly 720,000 distinct CDR3 sequences, roughly a third detected once. Sequencing used PBMCs. The source of these receptors is a human donor in good health (CMV status not recorded). Some clones in this sample may be carry-over from other donors' samples.

This chain links TRBV28 with TRBJ2-1, with D perhaps matching TRBD1 or TRBD2 (5 bases each). Trimming pared 3 bases from V and 14 bases from J, leaving 17 bases between. This CDR3 is built from 13 residues. Germline V gene data show CDR1 as MDHEN and CDR2 as SYDVKM. This CDR3 reads CASSFKVGTGKFF. The CDR3 DNA is TGTGCCAGCAGTTTTAAAGTCGGGACGGGAAAGTTCTTC.

This chain links TRBV28 with TRBJ2-3, with TRBD2 matching 9 bases. This CDR3 spans 15 amino acids. V shed 6 bases and J 4 bases; nucleotides not matched to a gene: 8. Germline V gene sequence: CDR1 MDHEN, CDR2 SYDVKM. The DNA of the CDR3 is TGTGCCAGCAGCCCTGCGGGGGGGCTTGCAGATACGCAGTATTTT. Protein sequence: CASSPAGGLADTQYF.

The gene calls are TRBV6-5 and TRBJ2-7; D is unclear. The CDR3 length is 11 residues. The ends were cut back, 2 bases at V and 6 bases at J, with 5 bases in the middle. CDR1 and CDR2 (germline): MNHEY, SVGAGI. CDR3 nucleotide sequence: TGTGCCAGCAGTTACGGATTCGAGCAGTACTTC. As protein: CASSYGFEQYF.

The chain carries TRBV29-1 and TRBJ2-7; tentatively, D is TRBD1 (6 bases). Germline CDR1 is SQVTM and CDR2 is ANQGSEA. This CDR3 has 15 residues. The ends were cut back, 2 bases at V and 3 bases at J, with 17 bases in the middle. CDR3 region: CSVELSGHEDYEQYF. CDR3 nucleotide sequence: TGCAGCGTTGAACTATCGGGACACGAGGACTACGAGCAGTACTTC.

There are a few counts of this clonotype. The chain carries TRBV7-3 and TRBJ2-2; 10 bases line up with TRBD2. With 5 bases clipped from V and 4 bases from J, the junction kept 13 bases outside the gene matches. The CDR3 totals 18 residues. Germline V lookup: CDR1 SGHTA, CDR2 FQGTGA. Written as DNA, the CDR3 is TGTGCCAGCAGCCTCAGGGGCAGCGGGGGGGCTGGCACCGGGGAGCTGTTTTTT. It specifies CASSLRGSGGAGTGELFF.

In the case of this clonotype: A read error may be the cause here, since a much bigger clone is one base away. The missing conserved phenylalanine or tryptophan at the end of this CDR3 makes a read error likely. The genes are TRBV7-2 and TRBJ2-1, with 7 bases identical to TRBD2. Germline CDR1 SGHTA, CDR2 FQGNSA. CDR3 length: 14 residues. Trimming removed 3 bases from V and 3 bases from J; junction bases left unmatched: 2. Written as DNA, the CDR3 is TGTGCCAGCAGCTTCGGGACTAACTACAATGAGCAGTTCTTA. Its translation is CASSFGTNYNEQFL.

For this clonotype: A read error may be the cause here, since a much bigger clone is one base away. J is TRBJ2-3 and V is TRBV12-3 or TRBV12-4; TRBD2 matches at 9 bases. The CDR3 contains 17 residues. The CDR3 loop is CAISLYGGRASTDTQYF. The CDR3 DNA reads as TGTGCCATCAGTTTGTATGGCGGGAGGGCGAGCACAGATACGCAGTATTTT.

The chain employs TRBV12-3 or TRBV12-4 and TRBJ1-1; D possibly corresponds to TRBD1 (6 bases). The CDR3 extends over 16 amino acids. The ends were cut back, 6 bases at V and 3 bases at J, with 20 bases in the middle. Here the CDR3 DNA reads TGTGCCAGCAGGTACAATCAGGGGCGGAAGCACACTGAAGCTTTCTTT. As protein: CASRYNQGRKHTEAFF.

This clonotype came up a few times. The genes are TRBV28 and TRBJ1-1, with no clear D. Germline CDR1 MDHEN, CDR2 SYDVKM. The V end was cut by 2 bases, the J end by 3 bases, with 7 bases between. The CDR3 length is 13 residues. The CDR3 here is CASSLRQYTEAFF. The CDR3 DNA reads as TGTGCCAGCAGTTTAAGACAATACACTGAAGCTTTCTTT.

On this clonotype itself: A much larger clone lies one base from this, so it may be a read error. The J gene is TRBJ1-5, the V gene TRBV11-2; TRBD1 is a possible D gene (6 bases). This CDR3 has 14 residues. Germline V CDR1 and CDR2: SGHAT, FQNNGV. CDR3 in amino acids: CARSLAGGGQPQHF. The CDR3 DNA reads as TGTGCCAGGAGCTTAGCCGGGGGCGGTCAGCCCCAGCATTTT.

In nucleotides, the CDR3 is TGCGCCAGCAGACCAGGGATGGATAACTATGGCTACACCTTC. Residues: CASRPGMDNYGYTF. The chain uses TRBV5-1 and TRBJ1-2; perhaps TRBD1 as D (5 bases). The CDR3 runs 14 residues. V was clipped by 5 bases and J by 1 base, with 12 bases between them. Germline CDR1 and CDR2: SGHRS and YFSETQ.

This clonotype was counted only a few times. This chain uses TRBV5-6 with TRBJ2-5, with D tentatively TRBD2 (5 bases). Deletions cut 4 bases from V and 5 bases from J, with 15 bases between. From germline, CDR1 is SGHDT and CDR2 YYEEEE. CDR3 length equals 14 residues. The DNA for the CDR3 is TGTGCCAGCAGCCGGACTTCCGGGCTGGAGACCCAGTACTTC. This sequence encodes CASSRTSGLETQYF.

This clonotype has a single count. A read error is possible here, since a much larger clone lies one base away. Given the absence of the conserved phenylalanine or tryptophan at the CDR3 end, a read error is likely. The chain is built from TRBV5-4 and TRBJ2-1; D call uncertain. CDR3 length: 12 amino acids. V dropped 0 bases and J dropped 3 bases, with 1 base sitting between them. Per germline, CDR1 SGHNT and CDR2 YYREEE (reference sequence). Written as DNA, the CDR3 is TGTGCCAGCAGCTTGGACTACAATGAGCAGTTCTTA. Its translation: CASSLDYNEQFL.

The chain recombines TRBV13 with TRBJ1-1; 8 nucleotides agree with TRBD1. This CDR3 region has 16 residues. V was pared by 5 bases and J by 0 bases, with 8 bases of the junction left unmatched. Germline values: CDR1 PRHDT, CDR2 FYEKMQ (reference sequence). This CDR3 reads CASSPGQGQMNTEAFF. In DNA, the CDR3 is TGTGCCAGCAGCCCAGGACAGGGCCAAATGAACACTGAAGCTTTCTTT.

In regard to this clonotype: The CDR3 carries no conserved terminal phenylalanine or tryptophan, so it likely arises from a read error. Because the CDR3's place on the DNA is in doubt, the DNA is left out and the CDR3 is given as listed by TCRdb. The genes are TRBV6-6 and TRBJ1-2; TRBD1 is the table's D call, not checked against the DNA. The length of the CDR3 is 10 amino acids, counting both ends. Germline CDR1 MNHNY, CDR2 SVGAGI (reference sequence). CDR3 sequence reads: CASSYPGTVT.

This chain connects TRBV7-9 to TRBJ1-1, with D possibly matching TRBD1 (6 bases). Per the germline V gene, CDR1 is SEHNR and CDR2 is FQNEAQ (reference sequence). CDR3 length equals 13 residues. With 6 bases removed from V and 6 bases from J, the gap between germline ends came to 14 bases. The CDR3 sequence is CASSRTGSAEAFF. CDR3 DNA: TGTGCCAGCAGTCGAACAGGGAGCGCTGAAGCTTTCTTT.